These T cell receptor beta chains were read from a single sample in a study of brain T cells in children with intractable seizures. Using immunoSEQ multiplex PCR, the repertoire was profiled, and TCRdb retains in-frame clones only, with some absent. Counted here are around 70,000 clones, 85% to 95% occurring once; the ten biggest clones make up over 1.5%. The material was peripheral blood, obtained at surgery. These receptors originate from a boy younger than two with tuberous sclerosis and intractable seizures. CDR3s include the opening cysteine and the closing phenylalanine or tryptophan. Fields, in order: J gene, D gene, V gene, CDR3 protein. The D gene is left open where the match is weak.

>TRBJ2-3|TRBD1|TRBV5-1
CASSSATQGSTDTQYF
>TRBJ1-1|.|TRBV5-8
CASSRGVTEAFF
>TRBJ2-1|TRBD2|TRBV10-3
CAISVAGVPIYNEQFF
>TRBJ2-2|.|TRBV12-3/TRBV12-4
CASKQENTGELFF
>TRBJ1-2|.|TRBV20-1
CSALGNGYTF
>TRBJ2-1|TRBD1|TRBV7-6
CASQQGSEQFF
>TRBJ1-4|.|TRBV19
CASVTTGRGNEKLFF
>TRBJ2-1|TRBD2|TRBV5-8
CASSLGISGVLGEQFF
>TRBJ2-3|.|TRBV7-9
CASSLVRKAGDTQYF
>TRBJ2-5|.|TRBV6-2/TRBV6-3
CASSYSRPAQETQYF
>TRBJ2-7|.|TRBV19
CASSMDRGSEQYF
>TRBJ2-7|.|TRBV19
CASSIEPGPLTYEQYF
>TRBJ2-7|.|TRBV9
CASSPGQSSYEQYF
>TRBJ2-7|TRBD1|TRBV28
CASSPGQGASYEQYF